The 27 T cell receptor beta chains given below trace back to one sample, sequenced in a study of T-cell reconstitution after alpha-beta-depleted transplantation in children. Unique molecular identifiers were incorporated during preparation of the TCRbeta library. TCRdb itself ran the PCR reads through MiXCR, one entry per CDR3 protein. Counted here are hundreds of thousands of distinct CDR3 sequences, around 13% occurring once; the ten biggest clones make up around 0.8%. This material consisted of PBMCs, taken before TCRalphabeta/CD19-depleted stem cell transplant. These receptors all come from a girl aged 2 to 9 with congenital amegakaryocytic thrombocytopenia, due to receive a stem cell transplant.

This clonotype was seen ten or more times. J is TRBJ2-3 and V is TRBV4-1; a possible D gene is TRBD1 (6 bases). The CDR3 totals 15 residues. Germline CDR1 and CDR2: MGHRA and YSYEKL. Trimming removed 1 base at V and 5 bases at J, with 13 bases between. The CDR3 bases are TGCGCCAGCAGCCAAGTTGGGGGCGACGGAGATACGCAGTATTTT. Translating gives CASSQVGGDGDTQYF.

The V gene is TRBV21-1, the J gene TRBJ2-7; the table's D call, TRBD2, has no DNA check behind it. TRBV21-1 has pseudogene status. The CDR3 is 16 amino acids. CDR3 nucleotides: TGTGCCAGCAGCATTAACCGAAGCGGGGTTTTCTACGAGCAGTACTTC. It translates to CASSINRSGVFYEQYF.

This clonotype was recorded a few times. Here the CDR3 reads CSARSGSSRIEQFF. The CDR3 DNA reads TGCAGTGCTAGGAGCGGGAGTTCGCGGATTGAGCAGTTCTTC. This chain links TRBV20-1 with TRBJ2-1; 8 bases agree with TRBD2. The CDR3 has 14 residues. CDR1 is DFQATT, CDR2 SNEGSKA, per germline (reference sequence). The ends lost 3 bases at V and 9 bases at J; junction bases unmatched: 10.

This clonotype was counted many times. This chain links TRBV5-1 with TRBJ2-3; 9 nucleotides agree with TRBD2. Germline CDR1 reads SGHRS; CDR2 reads YFSETQ. Trimming at V came to 4 bases and at J to 1 base, leaving 10 bases not matched to a gene. The CDR3 contains 17 residues. The CDR3 DNA reads TGCGCCAGCAGCCCGCCAGCTAGCGGGGACCGCACAGATACGCAGTATTTT. Translated: CASSPPASGDRTDTQYF.

Only a few counts were recorded for this clonotype. The chain employs TRBV7-8 and TRBJ2-1; 8 bases agree with TRBD1. The CDR3 loop spans 16 amino acids. J was trimmed by 7 bases and V by 3 bases; bases with no gene match: 11. Germline loops: CDR1 SGHVS, CDR2 FQNEAQ. CDR3 DNA sequence: TGTGCCAGCAGCTTTCCGTTGGGACAGGTAAAAAATGAGCAGTTCTTC. It encodes CASSFPLGQVKNEQFF.

The V gene is TRBV7-9, the J gene TRBJ2-1; 7 bases map to TRBD2. Germline CDR1 SEHNR, CDR2 FQNEAQ (reference sequence). V shed 3 bases and J 8 bases; nucleotides not matched to a gene: 13. This CDR3 has 16 residues. CDR3 in DNA: TGTGCCAGCAGCTTGACGGGAGGCGACCCCGGGGATGAGCAGTTCTTC. Translated, it gives CASSLTGGDPGDEQFF. The complete variable domain, with remaining parts taken from reference TRBV7-9 and TRBJ2-1, reads DTGVSQNPRHKITKRGQNVTFRCDPISEHNRLYWYRQTLGQGPEFLTYFQNEAQLEKSRLLSDRFSAERPKGSFSTLEIQRTEQGDSAMYLCASSLTGGDPGDEQFFGPGTRLTVL.

V and J are TRBV18 and TRBJ2-3; D gene uncertain. This CDR3 is 14 amino acids long. The ends were cut back, 0 bases at V and 4 bases at J, with 8 bases in the middle. CDR1 and CDR2 from the germline V gene are KGHSH and LQKENI. In nucleotides, the CDR3 is TGTGCCAGCTCACCACCGGGAAAGGCAGATACGCAGTATTTT. Amino acid sequence: CASSPPGKADTQYF. The variable domain in full, completed from reference TRBV18 and TRBJ2-3, reads NAGVMQNPRHLVRRRGQEARLRCSPMKGHSHVYWYRQLPEEGLKFMVYLQKENIIDESGMPKERFSAEFPKEGPSILRIQQVVRGDSAAYFCASSPPGKADTQYFGPGTRLTVL.

This clonotype was seen a handful of times. The chain carries TRBV5-1 and TRBJ2-7, with D perhaps being TRBD1 or TRBD2 (5 bases each). The CDR3 is 15 amino acids. The ends were cut back, 0 bases at V and 6 bases at J, with 16 bases in the middle. Germline V gene lookup returns CDR1 SGHRS and CDR2 YFSETQ. The CDR3 here is CASSLAVGTIGEQYF. Here the CDR3 DNA reads TGCGCCAGCAGCTTGGCCGTTGGGACGATAGGCGAGCAGTACTTC.

Many counts were recorded for this clonotype. CDR3 in DNA: TGTGCCAGCAGTCCGGGGCGTCGGCATGAAAAACTGTTTTTT. Translation: CASSPGRRHEKLFF. This rearrangement joins TRBV12-3 or TRBV12-4 to TRBJ1-4, with D tentatively TRBD1 (5 bases). The CDR3 length is 14 residues. With 5 bases removed from V and 6 bases from J, the gap between germline ends came to 13 bases.

This clonotype was seen at least ten times. This sequence joins TRBV9 and TRBJ2-3, with D maybe TRBD2 (5 bases). Trimming removed 3 bases at V and 0 bases at J, with 8 bases between. This CDR3 comprises 14 residues. Germline values: CDR1 SGDLS, CDR2 YYNGEE. CDR3 coding DNA: TGTGCCAGCAGCGCCCGGGGTAGCACAGATACGCAGTATTTT. Its translation: CASSARGSTDTQYF.

V usage is TRBV20-1 and J usage is TRBJ2-1; D is possibly TRBD1 or TRBD2 (5 bases each). The length of the CDR3 is 14 residues. The germline V and J ends were trimmed by 0 bases and 8 bases, with 14 bases remaining between them. The germline V gene encodes CDR1 DFQATT and CDR2 SNEGSKA (reference sequence). CDR3 DNA: TGCAGTGCTAGAGATACTGGGGGTGGTGATGAGCAGTTCTTC. This gives the protein CSARDTGGGDEQFF.

This clonotype was counted many times. The chain has TRBV20-1 and TRBJ1-1; 8 nucleotides align to TRBD1. With V trimmed by 8 bases and J by 6 bases, 8 bases remained unmatched. The CDR3 has 12 amino acids. Germline CDR1 reads DFQATT; CDR2 reads SNEGSKA (reference sequence). In DNA, the CDR3 is TGCAGTCCAGACAGGGGTAGTTCTGAAGCTTTCTTT. This codes for CSPDRGSSEAFF.

The sample holds a few counts of this clonotype. This chain joins TRBV20-1 and TRBJ2-7; 10 positions agree with TRBD2. CDR1 is DFQATT, CDR2 SNEGSKA, per germline (reference sequence). Trimming removed 6 bases from V and 7 bases from J; junction bases left unmatched: 12. This CDR3 comprises 14 residues. In nucleotides, the CDR3 is TGCAGTGCCGACCCCACTAGCGGGACAGCAGAGCAGTACTTC. Translating gives CSADPTSGTAEQYF.

There are a few counts of this clonotype. The chain carries TRBV27 and TRBJ2-1; the D gene is possibly TRBD2 (6 bases). Per germline, CDR1 MNHEY and CDR2 SMNVEV (reference sequence). V lost 0 bases to trimming and J lost 8 bases, with 14 bases between them. The CDR3 sequence is 15 residues long. The CDR3: CASSLSRSTGDEQFF. In DNA form, the CDR3 reads TGTGCCAGCAGTTTATCGAGGAGTACGGGGGATGAGCAGTTCTTC.

A few counts support this clonotype. J is TRBJ2-2 and V is TRBV2; the D gene is possibly TRBD1 (5 bases). The CDR3 runs to 15 residues. The germline V and J ends were trimmed by 2 bases and 6 bases, with 13 bases remaining between them. The V gene's germline CDR1 is SNHLY and CDR2 FYNNEI. The CDR3 protein is CASSERQQGAGELFF. The CDR3 DNA is TGTGCCAGCAGTGAACGACAGCAGGGCGCCGGGGAGCTGTTTTTT.

V usage is TRBV5-1 and J usage is TRBJ2-2; TRBD1 aligns across 7 bases. Losses at the gene ends were 3 bases for V and 3 bases for J; bases not matched to a gene: 2. CDR1 is SGHRS and CDR2 is YFSETQ in the germline V gene. CDR3 length equals 14 residues. The CDR3 reads CASSSGGYTGELFF. As DNA, the CDR3 is TGCGCCAGCAGCTCAGGGGGTTACACCGGGGAGCTGTTTTTT. Supplemented by reference TRBV5-1 and TRBJ2-2, the full variable domain reads KAGVTQTPRYLIKTRGQQVTLSCSPISGHRSVSWYQQTPGQGLQFLFEYFSETQRNKGNFPGRFSGRQFSNSRSEMNVSTLELGDSALYLCASSSGGYTGELFFGEGSRLTVL.

This clonotype was found many times. V and J are TRBV7-9 and TRBJ2-2; either TRBD1 or TRBD2 may supply D (5 bases each). This CDR3 is built from 16 residues. The V gene lost 5 bases and the J gene lost 0 bases, with 13 bases spanning the gap. Germline CDR1 and CDR2: SEHNR and FQNEAQ (reference sequence). The CDR3 DNA sequence: TGTGCCAGCAGCAACGGGGCGTGGGCGAACACCGGGGAGCTGTTTTTT. Amino acid sequence: CASSNGAWANTGELFF.

The genes are TRBV27 and TRBJ1-4, with 8 bases fitting TRBD1. The junction had 5 bases not matched to a gene; V was cut back by 5 bases and J by 3 bases. The CDR3 is made up of 15 amino acids. Germline assignment: CDR1 MNHEY and CDR2 SMNVEV (reference sequence). The CDR3 DNA is TGTGCCAGCAGTCCCAGACAGGGGTCTAATGAAAAACTGTTTTTT. As protein: CASSPRQGSNEKLFF.

The chain recombines TRBV5-8 with TRBJ2-1; 8 bases align to TRBD2. V lost 4 bases and J lost 7; bases outside the gene matches: 10. The CDR3 runs 15 residues. Germline V gene sequence: CDR1 SGHTS, CDR2 YDEGEE. This CDR3 reads CASSRGTSGENEQFF. As DNA, the CDR3 is TGTGCCAGCAGCCGTGGGACTAGTGGAGAGAATGAGCAGTTCTTC.

This clonotype has at least ten counts. The rearrangement joins TRBV20-1 to TRBJ2-7; D remains ambiguous. CDR1 and CDR2 from the germline V gene are DFQATT and SNEGSKA (reference sequence). V was clipped by 6 bases and J by 3 bases, with 15 bases between them. The CDR3 consists of 13 residues. CDR3 DNA: TGCAGTGCCCTTGCACGCGGTAACTACGAGCAGTACTTC. It codes for CSALARGNYEQYF.

This clonotype was recorded a few times. The chain joins TRBV20-1 to TRBJ2-3; D is possibly TRBD2 (5 bases). Germline lookup yields CDR1 DFQATT and CDR2 SNEGSKA (reference sequence). Trimming removed 6 bases from V and 1 base from J, with 17 bases in between. The CDR3 totals 15 residues. DNA for the CDR3: TGCAGTGCCGAGGGAGTTGCTCGCGGCACAGATACGCAGTATTTT. Amino acid sequence: CSAEGVARGTDTQYF.

This clonotype was seen a handful of times. J is TRBJ2-2 and V is TRBV29-1, with 10 bases fitting TRBD1. CDR3 size: 15 residues. After removal of 6 bases from V and 6 bases from J, the junction contained 10 bases not matched to a gene. Germline V gene lookup returns CDR1 SQVTM and CDR2 ANQGSEA. DNA for the CDR3: TGCAGCGTCGCCCCCGGGACAGGGGCGGCCGGGGAGCTGTTTTTT. Protein product: CSVAPGTGAAGELFF.

This clonotype was seen many times. The chain combines TRBV7-8 with TRBJ2-1, with 15 bases matching TRBD2. In germline, CDR1 is SGHVS, CDR2 FQNEAQ. After removal of 1 base from V and 7 bases from J, the junction contained 14 bases not matched to a gene. The CDR3 runs 20 residues. The CDR3 coding sequence is TGTGCCAGCAGCTTAGACTCCGTGGGACTAGCGGGAGGATTAGTTAATGAGCAGTTCTTC. This translates into CASSLDSVGLAGGLVNEQFF.

This clonotype has a count of ten or more. This chain uses TRBV5-1 with TRBJ1-6; a weak D match, TRBD1 (5 bases). V was trimmed by 2 bases and J by 7 bases, leaving 13 bases between them. The V gene's germline CDR1 is SGHRS and CDR2 YFSETQ. The CDR3 loop spans 15 amino acids. CDR3 coding DNA: TGCGCCAGCAGCTTCAGCTCAGGGACGAATTCACCCCTCCACTTT. Protein sequence: CASSFSSGTNSPLHF.

Ten or more counts support this clonotype. V is TRBV12-3 or TRBV12-4 and J is TRBJ1-5; perhaps TRBD1 as D (5 bases). V dropped 2 bases and J dropped 3 bases, with 11 bases sitting between them. The CDR3 loop spans 15 amino acids. CDR3 in amino acids: CASSLLGGNNQPQHF. The CDR3 nucleotides are TGTGCCAGCAGTTTATTGGGGGGTAACAATCAGCCCCAGCATTTT.

Many counts were recorded for this clonotype. V gene TRBV5-1 combines with J gene TRBJ2-1; possible D gene TRBD2, 5 bases. The CDR3 has 13 amino acids. V shed 3 bases and J shed 9 bases, with 13 bases lying between them. Germline values: CDR1 SGHRS, CDR2 YFSETQ. CDR3 DNA sequence: TGCGCCAGCAGCTCTACTAGTTCGGGTGAGCAGTTCTTC. It specifies CASSSTSSGEQFF.

This clonotype appeared many times. This chain joins TRBV20-1 and TRBJ2-3; 7 bases are a match to TRBD2. CDR1 DFQATT and CDR2 SNEGSKA come from the germline V gene (reference sequence). The J segment lost 1 base and the V segment lost 4 bases, leaving 2 bases of the junction unmatched. The CDR3 is 13 residues long. The CDR3 protein is CSAIRGGTDTQYF. The DNA for the CDR3 is TGCAGTGCTATCCGGGGGGGCACAGATACGCAGTATTTT.